The clone carrying this T cell receptor beta chain turned up a few times. Its antigen is unidentified. The sample comes from a study of T cell repertoires in cytomegalovirus infection. Overall study context: From public TCR beta signatures came an indication of both CMV infection and matching HLA type.

In germline, CDR1 is SGHVS, CDR2 FNYEAQ. The ends were cut back, 6 bases at V and 8 bases at J, with 16 bases in the middle. CDR3 length: 14 amino acids. Notes on the study in general: CMV-specific HLA-C-restricted TCR beta clonotypes dominated the ex vivo response. Individuals carrying CMV plus the relevant HLA were identified by cumulative frequency of public TCR beta families.

One entry per CDR3 protein results from TCRdb running MiXCR on the reads. This sample has around 180,000 distinct CDR3 sequences, with 28% found just once. Specimen: PBMCs. The clonotype comes from a human donor in good health (CMV status not recorded). Some clones in this sample may be carry-over from other donors' samples. This chain links TRBV7-6 with TRBJ1-4, with D maybe TRBD1 (6 bases). The CDR3 DNA sequence: TGTGCCAGCAGGGCATACAGGGATGAAGAAAAACTGTTTTTT. Translation gives CASRAYRDEEKLFF. Full variable domain (remainder filled in from reference TRBV7-6 and TRBJ1-4): GAGVSQSPRYKVTKRGQDVALRCDPISGHVSLYWYRQALGQGPEFLTYFNYEAQQDKSGLPNDRFSAERPEGSISTLTIQRTEQRDSAMYRCASRAYRDEEKLFFGSGTQLSVL.